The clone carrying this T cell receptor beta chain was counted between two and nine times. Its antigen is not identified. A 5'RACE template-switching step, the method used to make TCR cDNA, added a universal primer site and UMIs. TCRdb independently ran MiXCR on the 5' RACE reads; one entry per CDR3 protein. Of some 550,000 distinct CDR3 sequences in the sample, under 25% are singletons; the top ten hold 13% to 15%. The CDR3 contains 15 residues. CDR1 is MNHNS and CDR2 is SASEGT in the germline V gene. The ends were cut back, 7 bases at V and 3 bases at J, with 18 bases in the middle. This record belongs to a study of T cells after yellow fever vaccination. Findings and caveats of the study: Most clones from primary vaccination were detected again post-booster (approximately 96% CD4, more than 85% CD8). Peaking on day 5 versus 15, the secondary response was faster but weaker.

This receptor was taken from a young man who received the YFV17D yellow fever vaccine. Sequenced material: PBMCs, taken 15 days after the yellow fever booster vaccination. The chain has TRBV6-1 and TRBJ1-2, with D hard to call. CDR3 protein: CASIESGSTDYGYTF. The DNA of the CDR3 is TGTGCCAGCATAGAGTCGGGGAGCACCGACTATGGCTACACCTTC.